Shown below are 16 T cell receptor beta chains from a single sample sequenced in a study of PD-1 blockade in mismatch repair-deficient tumors. The repertoire was sequenced with immunoSEQ multiplex PCR; TCRdb's copy has only in-frame clones and lacks some. The sample records some 120,000 clones, approximately 86% being singletons. The sequences come from peripheral blood, collected 44 weeks after starting pembrolizumab. These receptors were obtained from an adult with mismatch repair-deficient cancer.

The rearrangement joins TRBV7-9 to TRBJ2-7, with D possibly matching TRBD2 (5 bases). The CDR3 is made up of 14 amino acids. Germline CDR1 SEHNR, CDR2 FQNEAQ (reference sequence). The V end was cut by 4 bases, the J end by 3 bases, with 13 bases between. The CDR3 spells CASSSLDWGYEQYF. CDR3 nucleotide sequence: TGTGCCAGCAGCTCCCTGGACTGGGGCTACGAGCAGTACTTC. Variable domain in full (rest from reference TRBV7-9 and TRBJ2-7): DTGVSQNPRHKITKRGQNVTFRCDPISEHNRLYWYRQTLGQGPEFLTYFQNEAQLEKSRLLSDRFSAERPKGSFSTLEIQRTEQGDSAMYLCASSSLDWGYEQYFGPGTRLTVT.

The rearrangement links TRBV10-2 to TRBJ2-7; TRBD1 agrees at 9 bases. The CDR3 runs 16 residues. Per germline, CDR1 WSHSY and CDR2 SAAADI. V gave up 2 bases and J gave up 4 bases; unmatched junction bases: 9. This CDR3 is CASSEKFGQGTYEQYF. DNA of the CDR3: TGCGCCAGCAGTGAGAAATTCGGACAGGGGACGTACGAGCAGTACTTC.

V gene TRBV27 combines with J gene TRBJ2-1, with 8 bases aligning to TRBD1. The length of the CDR3 is 16 residues. Germline V gives CDR1 MNHEY, CDR2 SMNVEV (reference sequence). V shed 1 base and J 4 bases; nucleotides not matched to a gene: 6. This chain's CDR3 is CASSLWGTGSYNEQFF. The DNA of the CDR3 is TGTGCCAGCAGTTTATGGGGGACAGGCTCTTACAATGAGCAGTTCTTC.

The chain is built from TRBV19 and TRBJ2-3, with D maybe TRBD1 (5 bases). Germline CDR1 reads LNHDA; CDR2 reads SQIVND (reference sequence). V lost 0 bases to trimming and J lost 0 bases, with 10 bases between them. The CDR3 loop spans 16 amino acids. The CDR3 here is CASSIERTLSTDTQYF. The CDR3 DNA reads as TGTGCCAGTAGTATAGAAAGGACACTAAGCACAGATACGCAGTATTTT. The full variable domain, completed using reference TRBV19 and TRBJ2-3, is DGGITQSPKYLFRKEGQNVTLSCEQNLNHDAMYWYRQDPGQGLRLIYYSQIVNDFQKGDIAEGYSVSREKKESFPLTVTSAQKNPTAFYLCASSIERTLSTDTQYFGPGTRLTVL.

The chain uses TRBV6-6 and TRBJ2-7, with 9 bases aligning to TRBD1. With 6 bases clipped from V and 5 bases from J, the junction kept 8 bases outside the gene matches. The CDR3 length is 14 residues. Per the germline V gene, CDR1 is MNHNY and CDR2 is SVGAGI (reference sequence). The CDR3 spells CASRPGQGSHEQYF. The CDR3, as DNA: TGTGCCAGCAGACCGGGACAGGGTTCCCACGAGCAGTACTTC.

This chain joins TRBV9 and TRBJ2-1; 10 bases are a match to TRBD2. The length of the CDR3 is 16 residues. V dropped 3 bases and J dropped 0; count of bases not matched to a gene: 3. Germline V lookup: CDR1 SGDLS, CDR2 YYNGEE. CDR3 nucleotides: TGTGCCAGCAGCGGAACTAGCGGGGTCTCCTACAATGAGCAGTTCTTC. It codes for CASSGTSGVSYNEQFF.

This sequence joins TRBV2 and TRBJ2-7; tentatively, D is TRBD1 (6 bases). Trimming took off 2 bases at V and 3 bases at J, with 20 bases between the two ends. CDR1 and CDR2 (germline): SNHLY, FYNNEI. The CDR3 has 17 amino acids. The CDR3 coding sequence is TGTGCCAGCAGTGAAAATGGCATGGCGGACAGAAACTACGAGCAGTACTTC. Translated, it gives CASSENGMADRNYEQYF. Full variable domain (rest looked up from reference TRBV2 and TRBJ2-7): EPEVTQTPSHQVTQMGQEVILRCVPISNHLYFYWYRQILGQKVEFLVSFYNNEISEKSEIFDDQFSVERPDGSNFTLKIRSTKLEDSAMYFCASSENGMADRNYEQYFGPGTRLTVT.

The gene calls are TRBV29-1 and TRBJ1-1; D unclear. This CDR3 is 12 amino acids long. Trimming left V 3 bases short and J 6 bases short, with 11 bases between. Germline V gene data show CDR1 as SQVTM and CDR2 as ANQGSEA. In DNA, the CDR3 is TGCAGCGTTGAGGAGGGAGGAGCTGAAGCTTTCTTT. This gives the protein CSVEEGGAEAFF.

This chain connects TRBV19 to TRBJ1-2; 7 nucleotides agree with TRBD1. The V gene's germline CDR1 is LNHDA and CDR2 SQIVND (reference sequence). This CDR3 comprises 14 residues. V lost 5 bases, J lost 2 bases, and 5 bases stayed unmatched. Written as DNA, the CDR3 is TGTGCCAGTAGTTCCGACAGGGAAAACTATGGCTACACCTTC. It codes for CASSSDRENYGYTF.

The sample holds a few counts of this clone. This chain joins TRBV10-2 and TRBJ2-7, with D unclear. The V gene lost 9 bases and the J gene lost 4 bases, with 10 bases spanning the gap. This CDR3 has 11 amino acids. The germline V gene has CDR1 WSHSY and CDR2 SAAADI. The DNA of the CDR3 is TGCGCCAGTGGGATGATTTACGAGCAGTACTTC. This sequence encodes CASGMIYEQYF.

Only a few counts were recorded for this clone. The chain employs TRBV6-1 and TRBJ1-5; the D is unclear. Germline lookup yields CDR1 MNHNS and CDR2 SASEGT. The CDR3 has 14 amino acids. V was pared by 4 bases and J by 4 bases, with 11 bases between. CDR3 DNA sequence: TGTGCCAGCAGTGTACAGTCGTCGAATCAGCCCCAGCATTTT. It yields the protein CASSVQSSNQPQHF.

This clone was found once. The V call is TRBV27, the J call TRBJ2-7; D uncertain. Trimming shortened V by 2 bases and J by 2 bases, and 19 bases separated the two germline ends. Germline assignment: CDR1 MNHEY and CDR2 SMNVEV (reference sequence). The CDR3 is 17 amino acids. The CDR3 sequence: CASSLTRSGKRPYEQYF. The CDR3 region has the DNA TGTGCCAGCAGTTTAACGAGATCGGGTAAGAGGCCCTACGAGCAGTACTTC.

The chain couples TRBV5-8 to TRBJ2-1, with TRBD2 identical over 7 bases. There are 12 residues in the CDR3. V lost 4 bases and J lost 7; bases outside the gene matches: 2. CDR1 is SGHTS, CDR2 YDEGEE, per germline. CDR3 amino acids: CASSLGGNEQFF. The DNA of the CDR3 is TGTGCCAGCAGCCTGGGAGGGAATGAGCAGTTCTTC.

The rearrangement links TRBV10-3 to TRBJ2-5; 11 bases align to TRBD1. V shed 10 bases, J shed 5 bases, and the junction held 12 bases outside the gene matches. CDR1 ENHRY and CDR2 SYGVKD come from the germline V gene. This CDR3 region has 15 residues. CDR3 nucleotides: TGTGCCACCATAAACCGGGACAGGGGGTTCGAGACCCAGTACTTC. Protein: CATINRDRGFETQYF.

This clone was seen just once. The J gene is TRBJ2-3, the V gene TRBV10-3, with 10 bases identical to TRBD2. V was clipped by 0 bases and J by 0 bases; unmatched bases: 3. Germline CDR1 ENHRY, CDR2 SYGVKD. This CDR3 contains 17 residues. The CDR3 spells CAISESGLATSTDTQYF. The CDR3 region has the DNA TGTGCCATCAGTGAGTCGGGACTAGCGACTAGCACAGATACGCAGTATTTT.

This rearrangement joins TRBV5-4 to TRBJ2-7; D is unresolved. V was pared by 0 bases and J by 0 bases, with 7 bases between. Germline V gene lookup returns CDR1 SGHNT and CDR2 YYREEE (reference sequence). This CDR3 has 14 amino acids. CDR3 DNA sequence: TGTGCCAGCAGCTTGGGCGTCGGCTCCTACGAGCAGTACTTC. It encodes CASSLGVGSYEQYF.